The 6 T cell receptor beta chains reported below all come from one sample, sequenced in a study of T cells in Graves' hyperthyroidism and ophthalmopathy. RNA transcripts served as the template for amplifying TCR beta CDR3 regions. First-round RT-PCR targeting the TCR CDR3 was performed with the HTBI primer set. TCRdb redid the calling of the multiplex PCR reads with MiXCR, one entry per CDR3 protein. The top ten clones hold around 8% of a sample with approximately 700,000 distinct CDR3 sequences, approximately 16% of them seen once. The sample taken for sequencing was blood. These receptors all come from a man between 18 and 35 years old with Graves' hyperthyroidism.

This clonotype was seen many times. The CDR3: CASTASPYPNTEAFF. CDR3 coding DNA: TGTGCCAGCACGGCCAGCCCCTACCCGAACACTGAAGCTTTCTTT. The genes are TRBV2 and TRBJ1-1; D call uncertain. The CDR3 spans 15 residues. Per the germline V gene, CDR1 is SNHLY and CDR2 is FYNNEI. The V and J ends lost 7 bases and 1 base respectively, with 16 bases between them.

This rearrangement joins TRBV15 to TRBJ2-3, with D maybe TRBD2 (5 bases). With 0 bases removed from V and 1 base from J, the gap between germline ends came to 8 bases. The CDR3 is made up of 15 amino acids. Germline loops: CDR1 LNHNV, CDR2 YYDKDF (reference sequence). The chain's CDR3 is CATSREGRGTDTQYF. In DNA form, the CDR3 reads TGTGCCACCAGCAGAGAAGGGAGAGGCACAGATACGCAGTATTTT.

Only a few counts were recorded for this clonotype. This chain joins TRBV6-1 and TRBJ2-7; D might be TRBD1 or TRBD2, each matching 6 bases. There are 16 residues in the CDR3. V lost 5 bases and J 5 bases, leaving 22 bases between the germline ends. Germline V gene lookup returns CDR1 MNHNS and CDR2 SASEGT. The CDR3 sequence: CASSSQWPGATHEQYF. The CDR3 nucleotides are TGTGCCAGCAGTTCCCAGTGGCCGGGGGCTACCCACGAGCAGTACTTC.

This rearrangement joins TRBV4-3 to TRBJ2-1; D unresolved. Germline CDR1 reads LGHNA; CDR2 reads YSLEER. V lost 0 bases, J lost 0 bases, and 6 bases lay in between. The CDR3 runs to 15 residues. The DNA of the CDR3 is TGCGCCAGCAGCCAAGAGCTTCTCTCCTACAATGAGCAGTTCTTC. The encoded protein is CASSQELLSYNEQFF.

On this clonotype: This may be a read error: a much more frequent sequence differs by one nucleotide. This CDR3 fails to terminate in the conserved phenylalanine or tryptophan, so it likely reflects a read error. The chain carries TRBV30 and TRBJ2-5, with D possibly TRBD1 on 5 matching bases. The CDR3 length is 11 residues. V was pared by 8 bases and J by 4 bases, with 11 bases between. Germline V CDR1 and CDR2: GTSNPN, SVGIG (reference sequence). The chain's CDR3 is CAGRGLETQYS. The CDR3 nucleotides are TGTGCCGGAAGGGGCCTAGAGACCCAGTACTCC.

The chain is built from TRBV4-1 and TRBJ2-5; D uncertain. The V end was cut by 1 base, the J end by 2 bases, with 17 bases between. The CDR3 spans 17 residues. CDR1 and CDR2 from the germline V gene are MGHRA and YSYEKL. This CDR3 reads CASSQVSPAPPQETQYF. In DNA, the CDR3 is TGCGCCAGCAGCCAAGTGAGTCCGGCGCCCCCACAAGAGACCCAGTACTTC.